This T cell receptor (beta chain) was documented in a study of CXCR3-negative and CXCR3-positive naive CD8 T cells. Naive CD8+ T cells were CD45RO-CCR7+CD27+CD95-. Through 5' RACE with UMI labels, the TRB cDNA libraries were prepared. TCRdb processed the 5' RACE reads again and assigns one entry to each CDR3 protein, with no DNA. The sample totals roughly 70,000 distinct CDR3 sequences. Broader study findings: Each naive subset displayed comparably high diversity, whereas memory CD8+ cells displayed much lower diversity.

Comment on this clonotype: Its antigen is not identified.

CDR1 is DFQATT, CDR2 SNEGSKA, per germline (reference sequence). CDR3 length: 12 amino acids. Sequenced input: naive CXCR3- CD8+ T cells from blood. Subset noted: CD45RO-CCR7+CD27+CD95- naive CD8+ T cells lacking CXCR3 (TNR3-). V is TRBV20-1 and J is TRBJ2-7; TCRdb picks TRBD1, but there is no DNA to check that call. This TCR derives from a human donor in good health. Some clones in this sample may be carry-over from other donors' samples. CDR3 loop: CSARDGGYEQYF.